Sequencing of this TCR beta chain was carried out in a study of metastatic and nonmetastatic thyroid tumors. Study summary: Repertoires were compared across blood and tumor or nodule tissue from malignant and benign thyroid patients.

Every patient was untreated before thyroid surgery. In its sample, this clone is medium-sized. TCRdb reanalyzed the PCR reads with MiXCR. The sample lists about 39,000 clones; about 19% were seen once. The source of this sequence is a female donor with papillary thyroid cancer or a benign thyroid nodule (not recorded which). Some clones in this sample may be carry-over from other donors' samples. Sequencing used tumor tissue.

CDR3 DNA sequence: TGCGCCAGCAGCTACGTGGGGACACCCAACACTGAAGCTTTCTTT. Translating gives CASSYVGTPNTEAFF. The chain is built from TRBV5-1 and TRBJ1-1; possible D gene TRBD1, 6 bases. The CDR3 covers 15 residues. V was cut by 3 bases and J by 2 bases, with 14 bases left in between. Per germline, CDR1 SGHRS and CDR2 YFSETQ.